Reported below is one T cell receptor beta chain. Germline and junction disagree at one end, which may indicate a read error. The CDR3 is 15 residues long. Germline V gene sequence: CDR1 SGHDT, CDR2 YYEEEE. The sample belongs to a study of early T cells in non-severe SARS-CoV-2 infection. At the level of the study: RNA in bulk from unsorted whole blood was sequenced, and chains were unpaired.

Unique molecular identifiers were added to individual cDNA molecules. Via MiXCR, TCRdb re-called the 5' RACE reads, giving one row per CDR3 protein. The top ten hold roughly 5% of the sample, which has 85,000 to 100,000 distinct CDR3 sequences, roughly 9.6% seen once. J is TRBJ2-2 and V is TRBV5-6; D possibly corresponds to TRBD2 (5 bases). The specimen was whole blood, collected at baseline. This receptor was taken from an adult who was a healthcare worker with PCR-confirmed SARS-CoV-2 infection or an uninfected control (not recorded which). This chain's CDR3 is CASSLWAVNTGELIF. The CDR3 nucleotides are TGTGCCAGCAGCTTGTGGGCAGTCAACACCGGGGAGCTGATTTTT.